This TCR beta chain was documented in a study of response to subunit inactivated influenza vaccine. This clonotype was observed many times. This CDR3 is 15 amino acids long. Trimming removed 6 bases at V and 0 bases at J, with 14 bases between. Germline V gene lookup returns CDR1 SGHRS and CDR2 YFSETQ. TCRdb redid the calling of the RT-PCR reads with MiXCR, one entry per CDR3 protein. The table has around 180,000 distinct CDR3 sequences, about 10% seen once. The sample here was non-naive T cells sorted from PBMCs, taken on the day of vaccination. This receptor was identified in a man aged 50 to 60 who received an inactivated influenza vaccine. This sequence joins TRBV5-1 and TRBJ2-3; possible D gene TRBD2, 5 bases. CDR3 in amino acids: CASTTSPTSTDTQYF. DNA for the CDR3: TGCGCCAGCACCACTAGTCCTACCAGCACAGATACGCAGTATTTT. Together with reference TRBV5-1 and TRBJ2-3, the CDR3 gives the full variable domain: KAGVTQTPRYLIKTRGQQVTLSCSPISGHRSVSWYQQTPGQGLQFLFEYFSETQRNKGNFPGRFSGRQFSNSRSEMNVSTLELGDSALYLCASTTSPTSTDTQYFGPGTRLTVL.